This TCR beta chain was sequenced for a study of T cells after yellow fever vaccination. Study observations and caveats: The study re-detected most primary-vaccination clones after the booster (96% CD4, approximately 88% CD8). Within FACS-sorted repertoires, abundant clonotypes contaminating from the bulk population could be present. On re-exposure, the response was weaker but peaked faster, at day 5 versus 15.

The CDR3 sequence is 14 residues long. V lost 4 bases and J 6 bases, leaving 13 bases between the germline ends. 5'RACE template switching generated TCR cDNA, adding a universal primer site and UMIs. MiXCR was run by TCRdb on the 5' RACE reads, yielding one entry per CDR3 protein. Of roughly 330,000 distinct CDR3 sequences detected, 6.8% appear once; the ten largest clones hold 15% to 20%. Many counts were recorded for this clonotype. What it recognizes is unknown. Here the sequenced sample was PBMCs, taken roughly 46 days after the first yellow fever vaccination. The rearrangement joins TRBV12-3 or TRBV12-4 to TRBJ1-5; TRBD1 is a possible D gene (6 bases). This receptor was obtained from a man aged 18 to 30 who received the YFV17D yellow fever vaccine. The CDR3 DNA reads as TGTGCCAGCAGTTCCGGGACAACCGGTCAGCCCCAGCATTTT. This codes for CASSSGTTGQPQHF.